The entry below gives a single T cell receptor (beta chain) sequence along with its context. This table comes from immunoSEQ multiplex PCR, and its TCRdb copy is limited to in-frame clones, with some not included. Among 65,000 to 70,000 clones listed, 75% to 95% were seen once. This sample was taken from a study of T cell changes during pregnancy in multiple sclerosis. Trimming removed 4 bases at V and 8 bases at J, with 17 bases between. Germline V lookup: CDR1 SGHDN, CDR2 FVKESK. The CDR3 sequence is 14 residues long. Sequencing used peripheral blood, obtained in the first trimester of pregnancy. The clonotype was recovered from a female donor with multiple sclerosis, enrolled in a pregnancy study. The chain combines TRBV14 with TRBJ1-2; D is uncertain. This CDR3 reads CASSRGEGAGGYTF. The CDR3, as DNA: TGTGCCAGCAGCCGTGGGGAGGGAGCAGGCGGCTACACCTTC.